Listed here is a single TCR beta chain. This sample is part of a study of blood T cell repertoires in COVID-19. At the level of the study: Some COVID-19 samples were acute and others convalescent; all came from the United States, Italy and Spain. The cDNA or gDNA used as material had been derived from T cells, B-cell-depleted T cells, or PBMCs.

This CDR3 is 15 amino acids long. Germline CDR1 and CDR2: SGHAT and FQNNGV. V lost 3 bases and J lost 5; bases outside the gene matches: 6. Under the authors' procedure: Nucleated cell counts were estimated from reference gene primer amplification. Some clones are missing from TCRdb's copy, which holds only in-frame ones; the method was immunoSEQ multiplex PCR. D and trimming were read from the DNA, whereas the V and J calls and clone size are those reported in that table. The sample yields about 53,000 clones, around 86% seen once. The rearrangement joins TRBV11-2 to TRBJ2-5; TRBD2 agrees at 10 bases. The sequence was obtained from an elderly man with acute or convalescent COVID-19. The sample consisted of peripheral blood. CDR3 nucleotides: TGTGCCAGCAGCTTTAATCTAGCGGGGGTGGAGACCCAGTACTTC. Translating it yields CASSFNLAGVETQYF.